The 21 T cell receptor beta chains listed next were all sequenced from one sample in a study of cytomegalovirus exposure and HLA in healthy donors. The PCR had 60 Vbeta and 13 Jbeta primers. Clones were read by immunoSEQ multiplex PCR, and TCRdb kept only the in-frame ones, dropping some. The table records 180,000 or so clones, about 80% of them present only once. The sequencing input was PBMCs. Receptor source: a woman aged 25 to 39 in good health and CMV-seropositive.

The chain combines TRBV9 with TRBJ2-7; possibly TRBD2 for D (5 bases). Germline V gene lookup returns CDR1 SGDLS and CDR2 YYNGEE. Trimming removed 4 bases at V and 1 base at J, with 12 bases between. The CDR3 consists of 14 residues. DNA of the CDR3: TGTGCCAGCAGCTCAGGACTCGCGTCCTACGAGCAGTACTTC. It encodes CASSSGLASYEQYF.

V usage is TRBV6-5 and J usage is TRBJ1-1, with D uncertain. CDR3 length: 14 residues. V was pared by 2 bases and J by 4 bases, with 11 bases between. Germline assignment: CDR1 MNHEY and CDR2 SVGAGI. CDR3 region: CASSYNGLGTEAFF. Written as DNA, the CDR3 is TGTGCCAGCAGTTACAACGGGTTGGGCACTGAAGCTTTCTTT.

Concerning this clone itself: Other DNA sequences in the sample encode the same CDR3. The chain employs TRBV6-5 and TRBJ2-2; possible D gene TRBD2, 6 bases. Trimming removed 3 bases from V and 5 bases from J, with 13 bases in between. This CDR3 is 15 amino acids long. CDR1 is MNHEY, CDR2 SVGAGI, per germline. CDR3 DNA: TGTGCCAGCAGTTATGAGGGAGGCGGAACCGGGGAGCTGTTTTTT. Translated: CASSYEGGGTGELFF.

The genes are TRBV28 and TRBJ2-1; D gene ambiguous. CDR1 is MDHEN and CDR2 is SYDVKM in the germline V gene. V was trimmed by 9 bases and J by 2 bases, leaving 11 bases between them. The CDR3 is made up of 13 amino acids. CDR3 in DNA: TGTGCCAGTGGTCTACTCACCTACAATGAGCAGTTCTTC. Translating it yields CASGLLTYNEQFF.

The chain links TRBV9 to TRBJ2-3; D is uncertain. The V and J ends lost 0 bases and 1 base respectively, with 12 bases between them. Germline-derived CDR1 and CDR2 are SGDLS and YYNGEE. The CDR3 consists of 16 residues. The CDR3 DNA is TGTGCCAGCAGCGTAGATGATGGGCGTGGCACAGATACGCAGTATTTT. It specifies CASSVDDGRGTDTQYF.

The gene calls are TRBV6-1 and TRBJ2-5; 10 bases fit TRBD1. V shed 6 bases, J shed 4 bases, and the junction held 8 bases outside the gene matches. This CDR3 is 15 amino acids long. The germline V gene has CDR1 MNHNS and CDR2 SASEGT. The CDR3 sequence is CASRPRDRGGETQYF. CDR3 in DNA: TGTGCCAGCAGACCCCGGGACAGGGGTGGAGAGACCCAGTACTTC.

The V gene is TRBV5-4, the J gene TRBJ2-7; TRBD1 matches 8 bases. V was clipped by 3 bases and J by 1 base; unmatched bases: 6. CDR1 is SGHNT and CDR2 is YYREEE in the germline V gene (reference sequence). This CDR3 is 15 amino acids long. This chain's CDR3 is CASSSQGAGSYEQYF. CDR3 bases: TGTGCCAGCAGCTCCCAGGGGGCAGGATCCTACGAGCAGTACTTC.

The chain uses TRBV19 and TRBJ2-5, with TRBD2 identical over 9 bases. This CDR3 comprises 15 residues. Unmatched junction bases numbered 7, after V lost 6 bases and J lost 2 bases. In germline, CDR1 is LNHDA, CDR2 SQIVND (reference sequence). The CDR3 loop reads CASRPTLAGQETQYF. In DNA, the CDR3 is TGTGCCAGTAGGCCCACGCTAGCGGGGCAAGAGACCCAGTACTTC.

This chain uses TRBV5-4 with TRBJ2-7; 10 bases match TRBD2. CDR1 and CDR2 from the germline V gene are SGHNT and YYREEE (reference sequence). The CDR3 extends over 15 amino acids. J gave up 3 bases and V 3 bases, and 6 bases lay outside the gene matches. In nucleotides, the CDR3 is TGTGCCAGCAGCTCCAGGACTAGCGGAGGCTACGAGCAGTACTTC. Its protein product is CASSSRTSGGYEQYF.

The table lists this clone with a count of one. CDR3 in amino acids: CASVGLGKNIQYF. The CDR3 DNA reads TGTGCCAGCGTAGGACTAGGAAAAAACATTCAGTACTTC. V usage is TRBV2 and J usage is TRBJ2-4, with TRBD2 identical over 7 bases. The length of the CDR3 is 13 residues. The germline V gene has CDR1 SNHLY and CDR2 FYNNEI. J lost 4 bases, V lost 8 bases, and 5 bases had no gene match. Full variable domain (missing parts from reference TRBV2 and TRBJ2-4): EPEVTQTPSHQVTQMGQEVILRCVPISNHLYFYWYRQILGQKVEFLVSFYNNEISEKSEIFDDQFSVERPDGSNFTLKIRSTKLEDSAMYFCASVGLGKNIQYFGAGTRLSVL.

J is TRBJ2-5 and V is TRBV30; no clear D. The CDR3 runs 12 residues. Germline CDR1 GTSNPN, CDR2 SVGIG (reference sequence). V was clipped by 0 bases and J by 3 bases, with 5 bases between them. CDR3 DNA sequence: TGTGCCTGGAGTGTAGCTGAAGAGACCCAGTACTTC. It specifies CAWSVAEETQYF.

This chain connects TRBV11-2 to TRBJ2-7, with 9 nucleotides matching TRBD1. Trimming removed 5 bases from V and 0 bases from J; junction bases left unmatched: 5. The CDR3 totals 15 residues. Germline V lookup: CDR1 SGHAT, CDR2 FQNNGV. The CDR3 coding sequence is TGTGCCAGCAGCCGAACAGGGGGCAGCTCCTACGAGCAGTACTTC. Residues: CASSRTGGSSYEQYF. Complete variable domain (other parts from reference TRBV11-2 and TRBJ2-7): EAGVAQSPRYKIIEKRQSVAFWCNPISGHATLYWYQQILGQGPKLLIQFQNNGVVDDSQLPKDRFSAERLKGVDSTLKIQPAKLEDSAVYLCASSRTGGSSYEQYFGPGTRLTVT.

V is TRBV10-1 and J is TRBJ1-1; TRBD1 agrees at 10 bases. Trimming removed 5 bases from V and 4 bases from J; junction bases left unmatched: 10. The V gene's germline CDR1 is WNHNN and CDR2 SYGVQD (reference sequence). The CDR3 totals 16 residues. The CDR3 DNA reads TGCGCCAGCAGTTATTACCGGGACAGGGGTCCCACTGAAGCTTTCTTT. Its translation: CASSYYRDRGPTEAFF.

CDR3 region: CASSQYSGANVLTF. CDR3 nucleotide sequence: TGTGCCAGCAGCCAGTACTCTGGGGCCAACGTCCTGACTTTC. The chain has TRBV28 and TRBJ2-6; no reliable D call. This CDR3 has 14 amino acids. Per the germline V gene, CDR1 is MDHEN and CDR2 is SYDVKM. V lost 6 bases and J 0 bases, leaving 6 bases between the germline ends.

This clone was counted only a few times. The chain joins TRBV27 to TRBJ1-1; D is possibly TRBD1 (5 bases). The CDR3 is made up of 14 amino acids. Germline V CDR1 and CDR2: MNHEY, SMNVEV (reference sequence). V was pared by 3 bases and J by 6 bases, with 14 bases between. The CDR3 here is CASSFLGEAAEAFF. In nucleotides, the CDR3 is TGTGCCAGCAGTTTCTTGGGGGAGGCGGCTGAAGCTTTCTTT.

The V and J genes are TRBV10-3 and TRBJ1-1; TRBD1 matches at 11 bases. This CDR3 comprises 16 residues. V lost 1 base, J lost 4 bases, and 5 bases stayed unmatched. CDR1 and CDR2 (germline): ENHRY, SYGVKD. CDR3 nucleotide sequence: TGTGCCATCAGTGAGTTTGGACAGGGGGCAGGCACTGAAGCTTTCTTT. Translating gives CAISEFGQGAGTEAFF.

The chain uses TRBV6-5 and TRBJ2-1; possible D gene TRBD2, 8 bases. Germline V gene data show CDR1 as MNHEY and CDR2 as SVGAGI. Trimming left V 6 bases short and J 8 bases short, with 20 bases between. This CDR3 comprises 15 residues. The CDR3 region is CASRGGGLGGDEQFF. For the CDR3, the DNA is TGTGCCAGCAGAGGCGGGGGACTAGGGGGCGATGAGCAGTTCTTC.

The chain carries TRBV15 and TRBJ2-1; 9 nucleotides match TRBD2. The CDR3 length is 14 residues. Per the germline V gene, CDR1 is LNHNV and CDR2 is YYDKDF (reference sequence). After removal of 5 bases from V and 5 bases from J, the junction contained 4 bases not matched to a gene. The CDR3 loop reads CATSGGGAHNEQFF. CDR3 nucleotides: TGTGCCACCAGCGGCGGGGGGGCCCACAATGAGCAGTTCTTC. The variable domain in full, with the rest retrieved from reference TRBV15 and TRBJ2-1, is DAMVIQNPRYQVTQFGKPVTLSCSQTLNHNVMYWYQQKSSQAPKLLFHYYDKDFNNEADTPDNFQSRRPNTSFCFLDIRSPGLGDTAMYLCATSGGGAHNEQFFGPGTRLTVL.

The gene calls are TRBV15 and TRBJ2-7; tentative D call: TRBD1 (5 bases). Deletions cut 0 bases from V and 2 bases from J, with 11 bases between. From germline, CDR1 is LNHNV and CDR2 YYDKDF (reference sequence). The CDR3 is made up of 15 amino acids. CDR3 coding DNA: TGTGCCACCAGCAGAGATCAAGGGGTAGCCTACGAGCAGTACTTC. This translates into CATSRDQGVAYEQYF.

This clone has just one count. CDR3 amino acids: CASNGVAGTDTQYF. The CDR3 region has the DNA TGTGCCAGCAATGGGGTAGCGGGCACAGATACGCAGTATTTT. This sequence joins TRBV2 and TRBJ2-3; a possible D gene is TRBD2 (6 bases). There are 14 residues in the CDR3. The germline CDR1 and CDR2 sequences are SNHLY and FYNNEI. Trimming shortened V by 7 bases and J by 1 base, and 12 bases separated the two germline ends. Combining the CDR3 with reference TRBV2 and TRBJ2-3 gives the whole variable domain EPEVTQTPSHQVTQMGQEVILRCVPISNHLYFYWYRQILGQKVEFLVSFYNNEISEKSEIFDDQFSVERPDGSNFTLKIRSTKLEDSAMYFCASNGVAGTDTQYFGPGTRLTVL.

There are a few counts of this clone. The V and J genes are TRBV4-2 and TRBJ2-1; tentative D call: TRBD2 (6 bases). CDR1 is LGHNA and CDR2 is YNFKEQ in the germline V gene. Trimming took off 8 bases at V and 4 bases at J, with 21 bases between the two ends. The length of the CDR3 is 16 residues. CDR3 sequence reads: CASEPTMGGGYNEQFF. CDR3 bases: TGTGCCAGCGAGCCCACCATGGGGGGTGGGTACAATGAGCAGTTCTTC.